The clone carrying this T cell receptor (beta chain) was detected only a few times. Its antigen is currently unknown. This specimen comes from a study of response to subunit inactivated influenza vaccine. Whole-study results and caveats: There was a suggestion from the authors that each seasonal influenza vaccination recruits few new T cells.

TCRdb recomputed calls from the RT-PCR reads with MiXCR, one row per CDR3 protein. Found here are 750,000 to 850,000 distinct CDR3 sequences, about 18% of them singletons; the top ten hold about a tenth. The CDR3 is 11 residues long. V was pared by 5 bases and J by 5 bases, with 9 bases between. Germline V gives CDR1 DFQATT, CDR2 SNEGSKA (reference sequence). The specimen was PBMCs from blood, collected less than 6 days after vaccination. The chain joins TRBV20-1 to TRBJ2-5; D gene unclear. The TCR comes from a man between 50 and 59 years old who received an inactivated influenza vaccine. The CDR3 reads CSAAPRETQYF. The CDR3 nucleotides read TGCAGTGCTGCCCCGCGGGAGACCCAGTACTTC.